The 5 T cell receptor beta chains below come from one sample, sequenced in a study of T cell responses to AZD1222 COVID-19 vaccine. TCRdb's copy holds only in-frame clones and misses some; the assay was immunoSEQ multiplex PCR. The data hold some 130,000 clones, with about nine tenths observed a single time. The sample consisted of peripheral blood, taken on day 0 of AZD1222 vaccination. These receptors were obtained from an adult in good health.

The table lists this clone with a count of one. CDR3 DNA: TGTGCCAGCAGTTTACCGGGAGAAAAACTGTTTTTT. As protein: CASSLPGEKLFF. The chain joins TRBV28 to TRBJ1-4; D call uncertain. V lost 2 bases, J lost 8 bases, and 6 bases lay in between. The CDR3 is 12 residues long. Germline-derived CDR1 and CDR2 are MDHEN and SYDVKM.

This clone was detected only once. The chain couples TRBV5-1 to TRBJ2-2, with 9 nucleotides matching TRBD1. CDR3 length: 15 residues. Germline CDR1 is SGHRS and CDR2 is YFSETQ. Trimming at V came to 4 bases and at J to 7 bases, leaving 8 bases not matched to a gene. The CDR3 spells CASSPTGGVIGELFF. CDR3 bases: TGCGCCAGCAGCCCTACAGGGGGCGTAATCGGGGAGCTGTTTTTT.

The genes are TRBV19 and TRBJ2-2; D not resolved. Germline V CDR1 and CDR2: LNHDA, SQIVND (reference sequence). The CDR3 consists of 12 residues. V was clipped by 6 bases and J by 9 bases, with 11 bases between them. This CDR3 is CASRDPSRELFF. DNA of the CDR3: TGTGCCAGTAGAGACCCTAGTCGGGAGCTGTTTTTT.

V gene TRBV7-8 combines with J gene TRBJ1-2; D is unclear. Germline values: CDR1 SGHVS, CDR2 FQNEAQ. Between the trimmed V and J ends, which lost 7 bases and 8 bases, there was a span of 23 bases. The CDR3 contains 15 residues. CDR3 DNA sequence: TGTGCCAGCACCCCCGGGGAAGGGCGCCTCCGAGGCTACACCTTC. Its protein product is CASTPGEGRLRGYTF.

The V and J genes are TRBV6-5 and TRBJ1-6, with D perhaps matching TRBD1 (6 bases). Germline V lookup: CDR1 MNHEY, CDR2 SVGAGI. V was shortened by 7 bases and J by 4 bases, with 11 bases between the two germline ends. This CDR3 region has 14 residues. The DNA for the CDR3 is TGTGCCAGCACAGGGGAGGCGTATAATTCACCCCTCCACTTT. This codes for CASTGEAYNSPLHF.